This T cell receptor beta chain appears in the sequencing data of a study of T cell changes during pregnancy in multiple sclerosis. Some clones are missing from TCRdb's copy, which holds only in-frame ones; the method was immunoSEQ multiplex PCR. The table lists 50,000 or so clones, 80% to 95% of them singletons. The V segment lost 4 bases and the J segment 4 bases; nucleotides outside the gene matches: 8. The CDR3 totals 15 residues. The germline V gene encodes CDR1 SGDLS and CDR2 YYNGEE. The sequencing used CD4+ T cells from peripheral blood mononuclear cells, collected in the second trimester of pregnancy. The sequence was collected from a female donor with multiple sclerosis, enrolled in a pregnancy study. The V call is TRBV9, the J call TRBJ2-1, with 7 positions matching TRBD1. Written as DNA, the CDR3 is TGTGCCAGCAGCAACCGGGACAGACCTTACAATGAGCAGTTCTTC. Encoded protein: CASSNRDRPYNEQFF.